Following are 19 T cell receptor beta chains from one sample sequenced in a study of early T cells in non-severe SARS-CoV-2 infection. One entry per CDR3 protein results from TCRdb running MiXCR on the 5' RACE reads. The sample shows around 37,000 distinct CDR3 sequences, 9% of them seen only once. The material sequenced was whole blood. The receptor set was obtained from an adult who was a healthcare worker with PCR-confirmed SARS-CoV-2 infection or an uninfected control (not recorded which).

There are many counts of this clonotype. The V call is TRBV5-4, the J call TRBJ2-7, with unresolved D. V lost 0 bases and J lost 2, with 6 bases in between. The germline V gene encodes CDR1 SGHNT and CDR2 YYREEE (reference sequence). There are 13 residues in the CDR3. The CDR3 DNA sequence: TGTGCCAGCAGCTTGGTTAGGACCTACGAGCAGTACTTC. It translates to CASSLVRTYEQYF. Full variable domain (rest looked up from reference TRBV5-4 and TRBJ2-7): ETGVTQSPTHLIKTRGQQVTLRCSSQSGHNTVSWYQQALGQGPQFIFQYYREEENGRGNFPPRFSGLQFPNYSSELNVNALELDDSALYLCASSLVRTYEQYFGPGTRLTVT.

Points on this clonotype: A read error may account for a junction end that differs from germline. V and J are TRBV12-3 or TRBV12-4 and TRBJ1-5; a possible D gene is TRBD1 (6 bases). This CDR3 region has 18 residues. The chain's CDR3 is CTSSSPEQGGWGNQPQHF. DNA for the CDR3: TGTACCAGCAGTTCGCCAGAACAGGGTGGATGGGGCAATCAGCCCCAGCATTTT.

The genes are TRBV6-2 or TRBV6-3 and TRBJ1-5; D might be TRBD1 (5 bases). Trimming removed 2 bases from V and 4 bases from J, with 12 bases in between. The CDR3 sequence is 15 residues long. The germline CDR1 and CDR2 sequences are MNHEY and SVGEGT. The CDR3 loop reads CASSYAGEVNQPQHF. The CDR3 DNA reads as TGTGCCAGCAGTTACGCGGGGGAGGTGAATCAGCCCCAGCATTTT.

This clonotype came up many times. The J gene is TRBJ2-5, the V gene TRBV3-1, with a possible D match to TRBD2 (6 bases). The CDR3 is 13 residues long. Germline lookup yields CDR1 LGHDT and CDR2 YNNKEL (reference sequence). Trimming stripped 1 base from V and 4 bases from J, with 7 bases between. CDR3 protein: CASSQAGVETQYF. The CDR3 DNA reads as TGTGCCAGCAGCCAAGCGGGGGTAGAGACCCAGTACTTC.

This clonotype was observed many times. The rearrangement uses TRBV7-6 and TRBJ1-1; D call uncertain. Germline V gene lookup returns CDR1 SGHVS and CDR2 FNYEAQ. Trimming pared 4 bases from V and 1 base from J, leaving 10 bases between. CDR3 length: 14 residues. The CDR3 here is CASSSVGRNTEAFF. The CDR3 bases are TGTGCCAGCAGCTCGGTAGGCAGGAACACTGAAGCTTTCTTT.

This clonotype was counted at least ten times. The chain is built from TRBV29-1 and TRBJ2-3, with unresolved D. CDR1 is SQVTM and CDR2 is ANQGSEA in the germline V gene. Trimming left V 4 bases short and J 2 bases short, with 7 bases between. The CDR3 covers 12 residues. CDR3 bases: TGCAGCGTTGTAGCAGACACAGATACGCAGTATTTT. Its translation is CSVVADTDTQYF.

The V and J genes are TRBV6-6 and TRBJ2-3; D is ambiguous. CDR3 length: 13 residues. The germline gives CDR1 MNHNY, CDR2 SVGAGI (reference sequence). Trimming shortened V by 2 bases and J by 6 bases, and 9 bases separated the two germline ends. In nucleotides, the CDR3 is TGTGCCAGCAGTTACATAGGGTCGGATACGCAGTATTTT. This gives the protein CASSYIGSDTQYF.

There are many counts of this clonotype. The chain has TRBV30 and TRBJ2-5, with a weak D call TRBD1 (6 bases). V lost 0 bases to trimming and J lost 6 bases, with 11 bases between them. Germline V gene sequence: CDR1 GTSNPN, CDR2 SVGIG (reference sequence). The CDR3 runs to 13 residues. CDR3 protein: CAWSVSRDKTQYF. CDR3 sequence (DNA): TGTGCCTGGAGTGTCTCCAGGGACAAGACCCAGTACTTC.

The gene calls are TRBV12-3 or TRBV12-4 and TRBJ1-4; no clear D. Trimming stripped 8 bases from V and 0 bases from J, with 10 bases between. The CDR3 loop spans 14 amino acids. CDR3 in amino acids: CASPATPTNEKLFF. The CDR3 region has the DNA TGTGCCAGCCCCGCGACACCAACTAATGAAAAACTGTTTTTT.

CDR3 sequence reads: CAISIGQGTQPQHF. The CDR3 nucleotides read TGTGCCATCAGTATTGGACAGGGCACACAGCCCCAGCATTTT. This chain links TRBV10-3 with TRBJ1-5, with 8 bases identical to TRBD1. This CDR3 contains 14 residues. From germline, CDR1 is ENHRY and CDR2 SYGVKD. The V gene end was trimmed by 5 bases and the J gene end by 7 bases; junction bases not matched to a gene: 7.

This clonotype was counted many times. The chain has TRBV14 and TRBJ1-1, with a tentative D call TRBD1 (5 bases). This CDR3 is 16 amino acids long. CDR1 SGHDN and CDR2 FVKESK come from the germline V gene. The V gene lost 1 base and the J gene lost 1 base, with 13 bases spanning the gap. For the CDR3, the DNA is TGTGCCAGCAGCCAAGCTGGGGCCGGGCAGAACACTGAAGCTTTCTTT. Amino acid sequence: CASSQAGAGQNTEAFF. The full variable domain, in which reference TRBV14 and TRBJ1-1 provide the parts outside the CDR3, is EAGVTQFPSHSVIEKGQTVTLRCDPISGHDNLYWYRRVMGKEIKFLLHFVKESKQDESGMPNNRFLAERTGGTYSTLKVQPAELEDSGVYFCASSQAGAGQNTEAFFGQGTRLTVV.

This clonotype qualifies as medium-sized. This chain uses TRBV11-2 with TRBJ2-5; 7 bases line up with TRBD1. CDR3 length equals 17 residues. Per the germline V gene, CDR1 is SGHAT and CDR2 is FQNNGV. J was trimmed by 1 base and V by 0 bases; bases with no gene match: 8. CDR3 protein: CASSLEGGQAFQETQYF. The CDR3 coding sequence is TGTGCCAGCAGCTTAGAAGGCGGACAGGCCTTCCAAGAGACCCAGTACTTC.

A note on this clonotype: A much larger clone differs from this one at a single base, so this may be a read error. V usage is TRBV5-1 and J usage is TRBJ1-5, with TRBD1 identical over 7 bases. Germline V lookup: CDR1 SGHRS, CDR2 YFSETQ. This CDR3 spans 15 amino acids. CDR3 bases: TGCGCCATCAGCGTCGGGACAGTTGGCAATCAGCCCCAGCATTTT. Residues: CAISVGTVGNQPQHF. The full variable domain, rest sourced from reference TRBV5-1 and TRBJ1-5, is KAGVTQTPRYLIKTRGQQVTLSCSPISGHRSVSWYQQTPGQGLQFLFEYFSETQRNKGNFPGRFSGRQFSNSRSEMNVSTLELGDSALYLCAISVGTVGNQPQHFGDGTRLSIL.

This clonotype was found many times. The V call is TRBV6-2 or TRBV6-3, the J call TRBJ2-1; no clear D. The germline V and J ends were trimmed by 8 bases and 4 bases, with 9 bases remaining between them. This CDR3 comprises 12 residues. The germline V gene encodes CDR1 MNHEY and CDR2 SVGEGT. The CDR3 DNA sequence: TGTGCCAGCGCAGTTGGGTACAATGAGCAGTTCTTC. Protein product: CASAVGYNEQFF.

As regards this clonotype: One junction end does not reproduce the germline sequence, and a read error may be involved. This chain connects TRBV10-3 to TRBJ1-1; D is ambiguous. Germline V CDR1 and CDR2: ENHRY, SYGVKD. The CDR3 has 13 residues. The CDR3 sequence is CVISDPTNTEAFF. As DNA, the CDR3 is TGTGTCATCAGTGATCCTACGAACACTGAAGCTTTCTTT.

This clonotype was counted many times. The rearrangement joins TRBV7-2 to TRBJ2-3, with D possibly TRBD2 on 6 matching bases. Germline CDR1 is SGHTA and CDR2 is FQGNSA. V was pared by 2 bases and J by 1 base, with 13 bases between. This CDR3 is 16 amino acids long. CDR3 nucleotides: TGTGCCAGCAGCTTATATCGGGGCGGGGGCACAGATACGCAGTATTTT. As protein: CASSLYRGGGTDTQYF. The full variable domain, rest sourced from reference TRBV7-2 and TRBJ2-3, is GAGVSQSPSNKVTEKGKDVELRCDPISGHTALYWYRQSLGQGLEFLIYFQGNSAPDKSGLPSDRFSAERTGGSVSTLTIQRTQQEDSAVYLCASSLYRGGGTDTQYFGPGTRLTVL.

This clonotype has a count of ten or more. V gene TRBV6-2 or TRBV6-3 combines with J gene TRBJ1-5, with D maybe TRBD1 (6 bases). CDR1 is MNHEY, CDR2 SVGEGT, per germline. The CDR3 has 15 amino acids. The germline V and J ends were trimmed by 6 bases and 1 base, with 13 bases remaining between them. CDR3 DNA: TGTGCCAGCAGAAATTCGGGGGCGAGCAATCAGCCCCAGCATTTT. This sequence encodes CASRNSGASNQPQHF.

The rearrangement links TRBV20-1 to TRBJ2-5; 8 nucleotides align to TRBD2. The CDR3 extends over 15 amino acids. The ends lost 0 bases at V and 7 bases at J; junction bases unmatched: 10. From germline, CDR1 is DFQATT and CDR2 SNEGSKA (reference sequence). The chain's CDR3 is CSARESGLEKGTQYF. The CDR3, as DNA: TGCAGTGCTAGAGAGTCGGGACTAGAGAAAGGGACCCAGTACTTC.

The J gene is TRBJ2-1, the V gene TRBV6-5; tentatively, D is TRBD1 (6 bases). In germline, CDR1 is MNHEY, CDR2 SVGAGI. The length of the CDR3 is 12 residues. Deletions cut 3 bases from V and 10 bases from J, with 10 bases between. The CDR3 here is CASSYVRGEQFF. The CDR3 region has the DNA TGTGCCAGCAGTTATGTTAGGGGGGAGCAGTTCTTC.